The 27 T cell receptor beta chains below were found in one sample sequenced in a study of shared clonotypes between healthy human individuals. Produced via immunoSEQ multiplex PCR; TCRdb's table is partial and in-frame only. The sample shows fewer than 1 million clones, just over 95% of them seen only once. CD45RO-negative, CCR7-positively selected cells formed the naive CD8 fraction, excluding terminally differentiated effector memory CD45RA+ cells. Sequenced: naive CD8+ T cells sorted from blood. The receptors here all came from a man aged 25-40 years in good health.

V gene TRBV5-8 combines with J gene TRBJ2-7; maybe TRBD1 (6 bases). This CDR3 is built from 16 residues. V lost 5 bases, J lost 0 bases, and 18 bases lay in between. CDR1 and CDR2 from the germline V gene are SGHTS and YDEGEE. DNA for the CDR3: TGTGCCAGCAGACACGTTAGACAGGCAACCTCCTACGAGCAGTACTTC. This gives the protein CASRHVRQATSYEQYF.

The J gene is TRBJ2-7, the V gene TRBV11-2, with D hard to call. This CDR3 comprises 14 residues. Germline V gene lookup returns CDR1 SGHAT and CDR2 FQNNGV. Between the trimmed V and J ends, which lost 1 base and 0 bases, there was a span of 7 bases. The CDR3 region has the DNA TGTGCCAGCAGCTTAGCAAGAATCTCCTACGAGCAGTACTTC. This encodes CASSLARISYEQYF. The entire variable domain, with the rest obtained from reference TRBV11-2 and TRBJ2-7, is as follows: EAGVAQSPRYKIIEKRQSVAFWCNPISGHATLYWYQQILGQGPKLLIQFQNNGVVDDSQLPKDRFSAERLKGVDSTLKIQPAKLEDSAVYLCASSLARISYEQYFGPGTRLTVT.

The chain combines TRBV19 with TRBJ2-1, with TRBD2 matching over 8 bases. CDR1 is LNHDA and CDR2 is SQIVND in the germline V gene (reference sequence). The junction had 12 bases not matched to a gene; V was cut back by 6 bases and J by 8 bases. CDR3 length: 15 amino acids. The CDR3 coding sequence is TGTGCCAGTAGGGTTACGAGCGGGAGTTCGGATGAGCAGTTCTTC. Translating it yields CASRVTSGSSDEQFF.

This chain joins TRBV7-9 and TRBJ2-5, with D tentatively TRBD2 (5 bases). V was pared by 5 bases and J by 4 bases, with 20 bases between. Germline lookup yields CDR1 SEHNR and CDR2 FQNEAQ (reference sequence). The CDR3 totals 16 residues. The CDR3 bases are TGTGCCAGCAGCCCCGAAGGGCCGGCCGGGATAGAGACCCAGTACTTC. Its translation is CASSPEGPAGIETQYF.

For the CDR3, the DNA is TGCAGCGTTTACCTATTGGGGGACAGCCCAACTAATGAAAAACTGTTTTTT. Its translation is CSVYLLGDSPTNEKLFF. The rearrangement links TRBV29-1 to TRBJ1-4, with 7 bases fitting TRBD1. Per germline, CDR1 SQVTM and CDR2 ANQGSEA. The CDR3 is made up of 17 amino acids. With 5 bases clipped from V and 0 bases from J, the junction kept 12 bases outside the gene matches.

This clone was seen only once. This chain uses TRBV25-1 with TRBJ2-7; D call uncertain. Between the trimmed V and J ends, which lost 3 bases and 3 bases, there was a span of 6 bases. The germline gives CDR1 MGHDK, CDR2 SYGVNS. This CDR3 comprises 12 residues. Written as DNA, the CDR3 is TGTGCCAGCAGTGATCTTAACTACGAGCAGTACTTC. This gives the protein CASSDLNYEQYF.

This chain connects TRBV5-8 to TRBJ2-7; 10 positions match TRBD1. Germline trimming cut 4 bases from V and 3 bases from J; bases unmatched to any gene: 10. Germline CDR1 reads SGHTS; CDR2 reads YDEGEE. The CDR3 sequence is 16 residues long. CDR3 sequence (DNA): TGTGCCAGCAGCGTCGGACAGGGGGTATTGGGCTACGAGCAGTACTTC. This encodes CASSVGQGVLGYEQYF.

The chain has TRBV27 and TRBJ1-4; D not certain. V was trimmed by 3 bases and J by 3 bases, leaving 17 bases between them. This CDR3 is built from 17 residues. CDR1 MNHEY and CDR2 SMNVEV come from the germline V gene (reference sequence). The CDR3 is CASSFSPPGRPNEKLFF. The CDR3 bases are TGTGCCAGCAGTTTCAGTCCGCCTGGCAGGCCTAATGAAAAACTGTTTTTT. The full variable domain, rest sourced from reference TRBV27 and TRBJ1-4, is EAQVTQNPRYLITVTGKKLTVTCSQNMNHEYMSWYRQDPGLGLRQIYYSMNVEVTDKGDVPEGYKVSRKEKRNFPLILESPSPNQTSLYFCASSFSPPGRPNEKLFFGSGTQLSVL.

The chain employs TRBV11-2 and TRBJ2-7; D unclear. The CDR3 is 12 amino acids. CDR1 is SGHAT, CDR2 FQNNGV, per germline. V was shortened by 3 bases and J by 3 bases, with 6 bases between the two germline ends. CDR3 residues: CASSLSRYEQYF. The CDR3, as DNA: TGTGCCAGCAGCTTGTCCCGCTACGAGCAGTACTTC.

The rearrangement joins TRBV28 to TRBJ2-7, with D perhaps assigned TRBD1 or TRBD2 (6 bases each). V lost 7 bases and J 2 bases, leaving 21 bases between the germline ends. The CDR3 is made up of 16 amino acids. Looked up from germline, CDR1 is MDHEN and CDR2 is SYDVKM. The CDR3 DNA reads TGTGCCAGCATCACCTCTGGCGGGGACACAGCCTACGAGCAGTACTTC. The encoded protein is CASITSGGDTAYEQYF. Looking up the rest from reference TRBV28 and TRBJ2-7 gives the full variable domain: DVKVTQSSRYLVKRTGEKVFLECVQDMDHENMFWYRQDPGLGLRLIYFSYDVKMKEKGDIPEGYSVSREKKERFSLILESASTNQTSMYLCASITSGGDTAYEQYFGPGTRLTVT.

The rearrangement links TRBV11-2 to TRBJ2-5; 8 bases match TRBD2. CDR3 length: 17 residues. After removal of 5 bases from V and 0 bases from J, the junction contained 11 bases not matched to a gene. The germline V gene has CDR1 SGHAT and CDR2 FQNNGV. The CDR3 nucleotides read TGTGCCAGCAGCGTTAGTCCGGGACTAGAGTACCAAGAGACCCAGTACTTC. Translating gives CASSVSPGLEYQETQYF.

The chain carries TRBV7-8 and TRBJ1-1; D possibly corresponds to TRBD1 (6 bases). The CDR3 runs 14 residues. Trimming left V 3 bases short and J 4 bases short, with 12 bases between. Looked up from germline, CDR1 is SGHVS and CDR2 is FQNEAQ. The CDR3 loop reads CASSLGGPSTEAFF. In DNA form, the CDR3 reads TGTGCCAGCAGCTTGGGGGGGCCTAGCACTGAAGCTTTCTTT.

The rearrangement uses TRBV7-8 and TRBJ1-5; D remains ambiguous. V lost 2 bases and J 7 bases, leaving 9 bases between the germline ends. The CDR3 contains 13 residues. Germline CDR1 SGHVS, CDR2 FQNEAQ. CDR3 sequence: CASSLSQGQPQHF. The CDR3 DNA is TGTGCCAGCAGCTTAAGTCAAGGCCAGCCCCAGCATTTT.

The V and J genes are TRBV7-8 and TRBJ1-2; TRBD1 matches 7 bases. The CDR3 covers 17 residues. Trimming cost V 2 bases and J 4 bases; bases outside gene matches: 13. CDR1 and CDR2 (germline): SGHVS, FQNEAQ. CDR3 sequence (DNA): TGTGCCAGCAGCTTACCCAGACAGGGACCGTTAGGCTATGGCTACACCTTC. Translating it yields CASSLPRQGPLGYGYTF.

The V call is TRBV9, the J call TRBJ2-5; D possibly corresponds to TRBD2 (5 bases). This CDR3 has 12 residues. CDR1 SGDLS and CDR2 YYNGEE come from the germline V gene. V lost 4 bases and J 7 bases, leaving 11 bases between the germline ends. CDR3 sequence reads: CASSPGSGTQYF. As DNA, the CDR3 is TGTGCCAGCAGCCCTGGGAGTGGGACCCAGTACTTC.

In the case of this clone: The sample holds other DNA sequences that translate to the same CDR3. J is TRBJ2-3 and V is TRBV27; D not resolved. The CDR3 totals 14 residues. CDR1 is MNHEY, CDR2 SMNVEV, per germline (reference sequence). The germline V and J ends were trimmed by 2 bases and 0 bases, with 6 bases remaining between them. The CDR3 loop is CASSLLGSTDTQYF. Written as DNA, the CDR3 is TGTGCCAGCAGTTTACTAGGGAGCACAGATACGCAGTATTTT.

The chain combines TRBV9 with TRBJ2-1; 9 bases fit TRBD2. CDR3 size: 15 residues. J gave up 5 bases and V 1 base, and 4 bases lay outside the gene matches. CDR1 is SGDLS and CDR2 is YYNGEE in the germline V gene. The CDR3 sequence: CASSVWASGNNEQFF. CDR3 coding DNA: TGTGCCAGCAGCGTATGGGCTAGCGGGAACAATGAGCAGTTCTTC.

This CDR3 reads CASSLSLAGIEQFF. CDR3 nucleotides: TGTGCCAGCAGCTTATCTCTAGCGGGAATTGAGCAGTTCTTC. The chain couples TRBV11-2 to TRBJ2-1; 9 nucleotides align to TRBD2. This CDR3 has 14 amino acids. Germline CDR1 is SGHAT and CDR2 is FQNNGV. V trimming: 2 bases; J trimming: 9 bases; junction bases outside the gene matches: 5.

Details on this clone: This sample includes further DNA sequences coding for the same CDR3. The chain employs TRBV5-1 and TRBJ2-7; perhaps D is TRBD1 or TRBD2 (6 bases each). From germline, CDR1 is SGHRS and CDR2 YFSETQ. With 4 bases removed from V and 2 bases from J, the gap between germline ends came to 10 bases. This CDR3 spans 13 amino acids. CDR3 sequence (DNA): TGCGCCAGCAGCCTGGGGGGCACCTACGAGCAGTACTTC. Its translation is CASSLGGTYEQYF.

With respect to this clone: The identical CDR3 is also encoded by other nucleotide sequences in the sample. V and J are TRBV5-4 and TRBJ2-7; possible D gene TRBD2, 5 bases. The V end lost 0 bases, the J end lost 2 bases, and 9 bases lay between the germline ends. Germline lookup yields CDR1 SGHNT and CDR2 YYREEE (reference sequence). This CDR3 is 14 amino acids long. CDR3 amino acids: CASSLGAGTYEQYF. Written as DNA, the CDR3 is TGTGCCAGCAGCTTGGGGGCGGGTACCTACGAGCAGTACTTC.

V is TRBV29-1 and J is TRBJ2-7; 9 bases agree with TRBD1. This CDR3 region has 15 residues. V shed 0 bases and J 7 bases; nucleotides not matched to a gene: 10. Germline V gene lookup returns CDR1 SQVTM and CDR2 ANQGSEA. CDR3 bases: TGCAGCGTTGAAGATCGTAGGACAGGGGTGGGGGAGCAGTACTTC. This sequence encodes CSVEDRRTGVGEQYF.

The chain is built from TRBV2 and TRBJ1-3; the match to TRBD1 covers 8 bases. The J segment lost 3 bases and the V segment lost 8 bases, leaving 9 bases of the junction unmatched. This CDR3 comprises 15 residues. The germline CDR1 and CDR2 sequences are SNHLY and FYNNEI. As DNA, the CDR3 is TGTGCCAGCGGGGGACAGGATGGTAGTGGAAACACCATATATTTT. Translating gives CASGGQDGSGNTIYF.

The genes are TRBV5-4 and TRBJ2-7; 10 bases match TRBD1. The CDR3 has 15 residues. CDR1 and CDR2 from the germline V gene are SGHNT and YYREEE (reference sequence). The V segment lost 4 bases and the J segment 2 bases; nucleotides outside the gene matches: 6. The CDR3 DNA sequence: TGTGCCAGCAGCCTACGGACAGGGGGGCCCTACGAGCAGTACTTC. Its protein is CASSLRTGGPYEQYF. The whole variable domain, remainder taken from reference TRBV5-4 and TRBJ2-7, is ETGVTQSPTHLIKTRGQQVTLRCSSQSGHNTVSWYQQALGQGPQFIFQYYREEENGRGNFPPRFSGLQFPNYSSELNVNALELDDSALYLCASSLRTGGPYEQYFGPGTRLTVT.

The chain recombines TRBV11-2 with TRBJ1-5, with D tentatively TRBD1 (6 bases). The ends were cut back, 5 bases at V and 1 base at J, with 24 bases in the middle. CDR3 size: 19 residues. The germline CDR1 and CDR2 sequences are SGHAT and FQNNGV. The CDR3 sequence: CASSGAPGRGVSSNQPQHF. The CDR3 DNA reads as TGTGCCAGCAGCGGTGCCCCGGGAAGGGGGGTTTCGAGCAATCAGCCCCAGCATTTT.

The V gene is TRBV4-3, the J gene TRBJ2-1, with unresolved D. The CDR3 runs 15 residues. Germline V CDR1 and CDR2: LGHNA, YSLEER. Trimming took off 0 bases at V and 10 bases at J, with 16 bases between the two ends. The chain's CDR3 is CASSQDRMSSQEQFF. The DNA for the CDR3 is TGCGCCAGCAGCCAAGATAGGATGTCGTCCCAAGAGCAGTTCTTC.

This chain uses TRBV9 with TRBJ2-1, with D perhaps matching TRBD2 (6 bases). The CDR3 sequence is 16 residues long. The germline V gene encodes CDR1 SGDLS and CDR2 YYNGEE. Trimming took off 3 bases at V and 5 bases at J, with 18 bases between the two ends. The CDR3 region is CASSATPAGIDNEQFF. CDR3 nucleotides: TGTGCCAGCAGCGCCACGCCAGCGGGTATCGACAATGAGCAGTTCTTC. Drawing the rest from reference TRBV9 and TRBJ2-1, the complete variable domain is DSGVTQTPKHLITATGQRVTLRCSPRSGDLSVYWYQQSLDQGLQFLIQYYNGEERAKGNILERFSAQQFPDLHSELNLSSLELGDSALYFCASSATPAGIDNEQFFGPGTRLTVL.

This chain links TRBV4-1 with TRBJ2-1; D perhaps matches TRBD1 (5 bases). From germline, CDR1 is MGHRA and CDR2 YSYEKL. The germline V and J ends were trimmed by 0 bases and 6 bases, with 9 bases remaining between them. The length of the CDR3 is 14 residues. The CDR3 nucleotides are TGCGCCAGCAGCCAAGATGATCAGGGCAATGAGCAGTTCTTC. Protein product: CASSQDDQGNEQFF.